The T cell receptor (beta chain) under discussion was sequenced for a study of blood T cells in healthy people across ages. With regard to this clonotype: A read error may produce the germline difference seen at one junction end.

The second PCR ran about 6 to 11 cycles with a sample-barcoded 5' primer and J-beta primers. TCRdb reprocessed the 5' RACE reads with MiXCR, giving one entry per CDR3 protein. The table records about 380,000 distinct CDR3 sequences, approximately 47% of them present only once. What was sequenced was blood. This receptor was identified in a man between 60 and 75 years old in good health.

The CDR3 spells CASKLGKEKLFF. CDR3 DNA: TGTGCCAGCAAGTTAGGGAAAGAAAAGCTGTTTTTT. The chain is built from TRBV12-3 or TRBV12-4 and TRBJ1-4; D is ambiguous. This CDR3 has 12 residues.